What follows are 27 T cell receptor beta chains derived from one specimen sequenced in a study of OX40 agonist ivuxolimab in advanced cancers. The receptor library was made with the immunoSEQ multiplex PCR assay. TCRdb carries this immuneACCESS record with in-frame sequences only. Its versions omit some clonotypes, under half of them owing to an unresolved V gene in the studies checked, with the rest unexplained. In this sample the table shows tens of thousands of clones, around 83% of which occur a single time. Jointly, the top ten make up approximately 6.5% of the sample. Source: CD4+ or CD8+ T cells sorted from blood, taken in a trial of the OX40 agonist ivuxolimab. The receptors were gathered from an adult with an advanced solid tumor such as melanoma, head and neck, liver or kidney cancer.

There are a few counts of this clone. As DNA, the CDR3 is TGCGCCAGCAGCCTACGGCAGGGGCGCGGAACTAATGAAAAACTGTTTTTT. This gives the protein CASSLRQGRGTNEKLFF. The rearrangement uses TRBV4-1 and TRBJ1-4; TRBD1 is a possible D gene (6 bases). The CDR3 consists of 17 residues. Germline V gives CDR1 MGHRA, CDR2 YSYEKL. V lost 4 bases, J lost 1 base, and 16 bases lay in between.

The rearrangement uses TRBV11-3 and TRBJ1-1, with D perhaps matching TRBD1 (5 bases). The CDR3 length is 12 residues. Germline CDR1 reads SGHNT; CDR2 reads YENEEA. V was pared by 0 bases and J by 10 bases, with 9 bases between. In nucleotides, the CDR3 is TGTGCCAGCAGCTTAGAGGCCGGGGGAGCTTTCTTT. Translating gives CASSLEAGGAFF.

This sequence joins TRBV7-2 and TRBJ2-2; TRBD1 is a possible D gene (6 bases). Germline lookup yields CDR1 SGHTA and CDR2 FQGNSA. Between the trimmed V and J ends, which lost 7 bases and 4 bases, there was a span of 13 bases. The CDR3 is made up of 14 amino acids. The CDR3 nucleotides read TGTGCCAGCAAGAGGGACAACCCCACCGGGGAGCTGTTTTTT. This sequence encodes CASKRDNPTGELFF.

This clone has only a few counts. V gene TRBV11-1 combines with J gene TRBJ2-7; TRBD2 matches at 8 bases. CDR1 and CDR2 from the germline V gene are SGHAT and FQDESV (reference sequence). Trimming cost V 4 bases and J 7 bases; bases outside gene matches: 6. The CDR3 totals 13 residues. Written as DNA, the CDR3 is TGTGCCAGCAGCTCCACTAGCGGAGAGGAGCAGTACTTC. Protein: CASSSTSGEEQYF.

The rearrangement joins TRBV5-1 to TRBJ1-1; D call uncertain. Germline CDR1 SGHRS, CDR2 YFSETQ. This CDR3 spans 12 amino acids. V lost 4 bases and J lost 2, with 6 bases in between. In DNA, the CDR3 is TGCGCCAGCAGCAAAGCTAACACTGAAGCTTTCTTT. Protein: CASSKANTEAFF.

The chain has TRBV6-6 and TRBJ1-2; TRBD1 is a possible D gene (5 bases). This CDR3 has 14 amino acids. The ends were cut back, 7 bases at V and 8 bases at J, with 20 bases in the middle. Germline V gene data show CDR1 as MNHNY and CDR2 as SVGAGI (reference sequence). The DNA for the CDR3 is TGTGCCAGCACCCTGGGGACGGGGAGAGGCGGCTACACCTTC. It encodes CASTLGTGRGGYTF.

V and J are TRBV9 and TRBJ2-2; possibly TRBD1 for D (6 bases). The CDR3 loop spans 15 amino acids. From germline, CDR1 is SGDLS and CDR2 YYNGEE. V was cut by 2 bases and J by 1 base, with 9 bases left in between. This chain's CDR3 is CASSVRTVNTGELFF. The DNA for the CDR3 is TGTGCCAGCAGCGTCCGGACAGTGAACACCGGGGAGCTGTTTTTT.

The chain is built from TRBV2 and TRBJ2-5; D is undetermined. The J call may be mistaken, given a closer DNA end match to TRBJ2-7. The CDR3 totals 13 residues. The germline V gene encodes CDR1 SNHLY and CDR2 FYNNEI. CDR3 protein: CASSESQPPEQYF. Written as DNA, the CDR3 is TGTGCCAGCAGTGAATCTCAGCCCCCCGAGCAGTACTTC.

The chain joins TRBV4-2 to TRBJ2-4, with 8 positions matching TRBD1. Germline CDR1 LGHNA, CDR2 YNFKEQ. The CDR3 covers 13 residues. V was pared by 4 bases and J by 9 bases, with 5 bases of the junction left unmatched. The CDR3 reads CASSRGTGAIQYF. DNA for the CDR3: TGTGCCAGCAGCCGTGGGACAGGTGCCATTCAGTACTTC.

This clone appeared once. The rearrangement joins TRBV7-8 to TRBJ2-2, with D perhaps matching TRBD2 (6 bases). V lost 5 bases and J 7 bases, leaving 20 bases between the germline ends. Germline loops: CDR1 SGHVS, CDR2 FQNEAQ. The CDR3 runs 16 residues. CDR3 in amino acids: CASSPTRRLAYGELFF. CDR3 nucleotide sequence: TGTGCCAGCAGCCCTACCCGTAGGCTAGCGTACGGGGAGCTGTTTTTT.

This chain uses TRBV27 with TRBJ1-2, with TRBD1 matching over 7 bases. CDR3 length equals 14 residues. With V trimmed by 5 bases and J by 2 bases, 5 bases remained unmatched. The V gene's germline CDR1 is MNHEY and CDR2 SMNVEV (reference sequence). For the CDR3, the DNA is TGTGCCAGCAGTCATAACAGGGGAAACTATGGCTACACCTTC. Protein sequence: CASSHNRGNYGYTF.

In its sample, this clone was seen once. The chain has TRBV10-2 and TRBJ2-7; 10 bases are shared with TRBD1. Germline lookup yields CDR1 WSHSY and CDR2 SAAADI. This CDR3 region has 16 residues. The V gene end was trimmed by 2 bases and the J gene end by 4 bases; junction bases not matched to a gene: 8. This CDR3 is CASSEGAGTGAYEQYF. The CDR3 DNA reads as TGCGCCAGCAGTGAGGGGGCCGGGACAGGGGCTTACGAGCAGTACTTC.

This chain joins TRBV5-1 and TRBJ1-2, with 7 nucleotides matching TRBD1. The CDR3 length is 13 residues. CDR1 and CDR2 from the germline V gene are SGHRS and YFSETQ. V shed 4 bases and J 5 bases; nucleotides not matched to a gene: 5. CDR3 region: CASSLGQTYGYTF. The CDR3 region has the DNA TGCGCCAGCAGCCTGGGACAGACTTATGGCTACACCTTC. Full variable domain (missing parts from reference TRBV5-1 and TRBJ1-2): KAGVTQTPRYLIKTRGQQVTLSCSPISGHRSVSWYQQTPGQGLQFLFEYFSETQRNKGNFPGRFSGRQFSNSRSEMNVSTLELGDSALYLCASSLGQTYGYTFGSGTRLTVV.

The chain couples TRBV20-1 to TRBJ1-1; the D is unclear. Trimming shortened V by 1 base and J by 5 bases, and 5 bases separated the two germline ends. The CDR3 has 11 amino acids. Germline CDR1 is DFQATT and CDR2 is SNEGSKA (reference sequence). The CDR3 nucleotides are TGCAGTGCTAGAGGATATACTGAAGCTTTCTTT. Its protein is CSARGYTEAFF.

This clone was observed once. The rearrangement uses TRBV30 and TRBJ1-2, with 10 positions matching TRBD1. The CDR3 sequence is 14 residues long. CDR1 GTSNPN and CDR2 SVGIG come from the germline V gene (reference sequence). Germline trimming cut 1 base from V and 4 bases from J; bases unmatched to any gene: 3. CDR3 protein: CAWSAGTGAYGYTF. The CDR3 region has the DNA TGTGCCTGGAGTGCCGGGACAGGGGCCTATGGCTACACCTTC.

The chain couples TRBV7-3 to TRBJ2-1; 12 bases line up with TRBD2. From germline, CDR1 is SGHTA and CDR2 FQGTGA. This CDR3 has 15 residues. V gave up 5 bases and J gave up 4 bases; unmatched junction bases: 3. The CDR3 sequence is CASSPGLAGYNEQFF. The CDR3 DNA reads as TGTGCCAGCAGCCCTGGACTAGCGGGATACAATGAGCAGTTCTTC.

The V and J genes are TRBV7-9 and TRBJ2-2; D is ambiguous. The CDR3 is made up of 15 amino acids. Trimming took 5 bases from V and 6 from J, leaving 16 bases between them. Germline V gene sequence: CDR1 SEHNR, CDR2 FQNEAQ (reference sequence). Here the CDR3 DNA reads TGTGCCAGCAGCGCTCGTATCTGGGCGGCCGGGGAGCTGTTTTTT. It codes for CASSARIWAAGELFF.

The V and J genes are TRBV5-4 and TRBJ2-6; D ambiguous. Between the trimmed V and J ends, which lost 2 bases and 2 bases, there was a span of 8 bases. The CDR3 consists of 15 residues. Germline V lookup: CDR1 SGHNT, CDR2 YYREEE (reference sequence). CDR3 amino acids: CASSFLGPGANVLTF. The DNA of the CDR3 is TGTGCCAGCAGCTTTTTGGGTCCTGGGGCCAACGTCCTGACTTTC. The variable domain in full, completed from reference TRBV5-4 and TRBJ2-6, reads ETGVTQSPTHLIKTRGQQVTLRCSSQSGHNTVSWYQQALGQGPQFIFQYYREEENGRGNFPPRFSGLQFPNYSSELNVNALELDDSALYLCASSFLGPGANVLTFGAGSRLTVL.

V gene TRBV18 combines with J gene TRBJ1-2; 9 bases are shared with TRBD1. This CDR3 has 15 amino acids. J gave up 6 bases and V 3 bases, and 8 bases lay outside the gene matches. Per germline, CDR1 KGHSH and CDR2 LQKENI. CDR3 in amino acids: CASSPARTGDHGYTF. CDR3 in DNA: TGTGCCAGCTCACCCGCCAGGACAGGGGACCATGGCTACACCTTC.

The V call is TRBV7-2, the J call TRBJ2-3; perhaps TRBD2 as D (6 bases). The CDR3 sequence is 16 residues long. Per germline, CDR1 SGHTA and CDR2 FQGNSA. The V end lost 3 bases, the J end lost 1 base, and 14 bases lay between the germline ends. The CDR3, as DNA: TGTGCCAGCAGCTTCGAGACTAGAGCCCGCACAGATACGCAGTATTTT. Protein product: CASSFETRARTDTQYF.

The chain employs TRBV19 and TRBJ2-1, with D possibly being TRBD1 (6 bases). The germline gives CDR1 LNHDA, CDR2 SQIVND (reference sequence). V was trimmed by 3 bases and J by 0 bases, leaving 12 bases between them. This CDR3 contains 16 residues. The CDR3 DNA follows: TGTGCCAGTAGTATTGGGGGCTTTAGCTCCTACAATGAGCAGTTCTTC. As protein: CASSIGGFSSYNEQFF.

The J gene is TRBJ1-1, the V gene TRBV9; 7 positions match TRBD1. CDR3 length: 16 residues. The germline V gene encodes CDR1 SGDLS and CDR2 YYNGEE. Trimming removed 4 bases from V and 2 bases from J; junction bases left unmatched: 11. The CDR3 DNA follows: TGTGCCAGCAGCTTAATGACAGGGATGGGAAACACTGAAGCTTTCTTT. It codes for CASSLMTGMGNTEAFF.

The chain employs TRBV11-3 and TRBJ2-5; D perhaps matches TRBD2 (7 bases). Trimming stripped 2 bases from V and 5 bases from J, with 21 bases between. The V gene's germline CDR1 is SGHNT and CDR2 YENEEA. The CDR3 runs to 17 residues. DNA of the CDR3: TGTGCCAGCAGCTTATCCCGCGGGGGCCTAGTCGGCGAGACCCAGTACTTC. Translation gives CASSLSRGGLVGETQYF. The full variable domain, in which reference TRBV11-3 and TRBJ2-5 provide the parts outside the CDR3, is EAGVVQSPRYKIIEKKQPVAFWCNPISGHNTLYWYLQNLGQGPELLIRYENEEAVDDSQLPKDRFSAERLKGVDSTLKIQPAELGDSAVYLCASSLSRGGLVGETQYFGPGTRLLVL.

The genes are TRBV2 and TRBJ1-1; D call uncertain. This CDR3 region has 12 residues. The V gene's germline CDR1 is SNHLY and CDR2 FYNNEI. The V and J ends lost 0 bases and 11 bases respectively, with 10 bases between them. In DNA, the CDR3 is TGTGCCAGCAGTGAAGCGACAACATGGGCTTTCTTT. Translated, it gives CASSEATTWAFF.

The J gene is TRBJ2-1, the V gene TRBV18; D is unclear. From germline, CDR1 is KGHSH and CDR2 LQKENI. This CDR3 region has 12 residues. Trimming removed 6 bases at V and 7 bases at J, with 10 bases between. CDR3 amino acids: CASSRTGNEQFF. The DNA for the CDR3 is TGTGCCAGCTCTCGAACTGGGAATGAGCAGTTCTTC.

This chain connects TRBV7-3 to TRBJ2-3; D possibly corresponds to TRBD2 (5 bases). The CDR3 length is 15 residues. The V and J ends lost 5 bases and 0 bases respectively, with 12 bases between them. Per germline, CDR1 SGHTA and CDR2 FQGTGA. The CDR3 nucleotides are TGTGCCAGCAGCCCTAATAGCGCGAGCACAGATACGCAGTATTTT. Protein sequence: CASSPNSASTDTQYF.

This chain joins TRBV5-1 and TRBJ2-4; 8 bases fit TRBD2. Germline V lookup: CDR1 SGHRS, CDR2 YFSETQ. This CDR3 is built from 15 residues. J lost 6 bases, V lost 0 bases, and 5 bases had no gene match. CDR3 in DNA: TGCGCCAGCAGCTTGGCCGCGGGAGGAGGAAACATTCAGTACTTC. Translation: CASSLAAGGGNIQYF.